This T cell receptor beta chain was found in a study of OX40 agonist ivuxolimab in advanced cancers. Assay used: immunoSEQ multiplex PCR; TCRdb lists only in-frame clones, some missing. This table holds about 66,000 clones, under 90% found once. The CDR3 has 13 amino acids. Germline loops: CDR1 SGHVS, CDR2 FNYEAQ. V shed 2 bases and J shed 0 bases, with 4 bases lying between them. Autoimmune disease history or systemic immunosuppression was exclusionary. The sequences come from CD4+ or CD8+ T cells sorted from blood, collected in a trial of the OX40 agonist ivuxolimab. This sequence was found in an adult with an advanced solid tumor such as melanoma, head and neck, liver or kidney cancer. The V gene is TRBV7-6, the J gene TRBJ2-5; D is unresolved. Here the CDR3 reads CASSLTHQETQYF. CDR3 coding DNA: TGTGCCAGCAGCTTAACCCACCAAGAGACCCAGTACTTC.